This T cell receptor beta chain is from a study of blood T cell repertoires in COVID-19. This clone was observed a single time. Clinical histories supplied by participants themselves formed the basis of cohort assignment. Original analysis: Counts of nucleated cells, estimated from reference gene primer amplification, were obtained. Clones were sequenced by immunoSEQ multiplex PCR, and TCRdb holds only the in-frame ones, with some missing. V and J calls and clone size are as listed in that table; D and trimming were resolved from the DNA. The sample records 200,000 to 250,000 clones, 83% being singletons. The clonotype was recovered from a woman between 50 and 59 years old who had been exposed to COVID-19. The sequencing input was PBMCs or T cells enriched from blood (not recorded which).

The CDR3: CASSKKGAEAFF. The CDR3 DNA reads as TGTGCCAGCAGCAAAAAGGGGGCGGAAGCTTTCTTT. The chain recombines TRBV11-2 with TRBJ1-1, with 7 bases identical to TRBD1. The J segment lost 8 bases and the V segment lost 5 bases, leaving 5 bases of the junction unmatched. CDR3 length equals 12 residues. Germline-derived CDR1 and CDR2 are SGHAT and FQNNGV.